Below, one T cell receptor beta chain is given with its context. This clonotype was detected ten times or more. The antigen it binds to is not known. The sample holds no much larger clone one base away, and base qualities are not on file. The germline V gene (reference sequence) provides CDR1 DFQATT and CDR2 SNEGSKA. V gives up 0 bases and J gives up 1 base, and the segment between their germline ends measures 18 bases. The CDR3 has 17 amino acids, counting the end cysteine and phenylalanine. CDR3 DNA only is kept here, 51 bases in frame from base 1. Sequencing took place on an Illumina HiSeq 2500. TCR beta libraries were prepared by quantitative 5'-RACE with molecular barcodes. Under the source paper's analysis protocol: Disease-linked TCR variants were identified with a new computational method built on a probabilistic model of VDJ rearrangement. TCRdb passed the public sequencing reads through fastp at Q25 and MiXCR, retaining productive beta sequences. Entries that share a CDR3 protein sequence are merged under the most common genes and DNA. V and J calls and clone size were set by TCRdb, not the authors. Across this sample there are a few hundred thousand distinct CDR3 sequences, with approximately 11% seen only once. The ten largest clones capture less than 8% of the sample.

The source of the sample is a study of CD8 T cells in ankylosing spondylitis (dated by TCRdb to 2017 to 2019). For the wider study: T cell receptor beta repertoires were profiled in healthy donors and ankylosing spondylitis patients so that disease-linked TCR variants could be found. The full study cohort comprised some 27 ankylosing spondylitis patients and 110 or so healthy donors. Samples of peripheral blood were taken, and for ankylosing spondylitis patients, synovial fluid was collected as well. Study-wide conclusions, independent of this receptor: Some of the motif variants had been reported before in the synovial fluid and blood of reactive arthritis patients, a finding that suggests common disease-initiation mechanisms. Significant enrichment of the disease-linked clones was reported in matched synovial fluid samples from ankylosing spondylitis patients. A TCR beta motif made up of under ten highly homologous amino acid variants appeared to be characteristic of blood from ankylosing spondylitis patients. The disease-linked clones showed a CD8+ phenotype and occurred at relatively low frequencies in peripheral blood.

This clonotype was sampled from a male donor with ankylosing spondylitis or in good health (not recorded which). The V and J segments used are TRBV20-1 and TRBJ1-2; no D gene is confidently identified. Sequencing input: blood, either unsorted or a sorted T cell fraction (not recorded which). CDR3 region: CSARDFARRTYNYGYTF. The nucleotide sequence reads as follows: TGCAGTGCTAGAGATTTCGCCCGGCGGACCTATAACTATGGCTACACCTTC.